This T cell receptor beta chain was captured by sequencing in a study of human T cells and chemical hapten exposure. Looking at the study overall: The patients were mostly female; they had alopecia areata, totalis or universalis.

The time point: patch test 1, 2 weeks after DPC sensitization. Treatment described: therapeutic diphenylcyclopropenone sensitization with weekly scalp DPC. TCRdb reanalysed the RACE reads using MiXCR and keeps one entry per CDR3 protein. The sample records some 120,000 distinct CDR3 sequences, roughly an eighth being singletons. The CDR3 is 15 residues long. V was trimmed by 3 bases and J by 2 bases, leaving 14 bases between them. The germline V gene encodes CDR1 MDHEN and CDR2 SYDVKM. This receptor was obtained from a woman aged 50 to 60 with alopecia areata. Some clones in this sample may be carry-over from other donors' samples. This chain connects TRBV28 to TRBJ2-7, with D hard to call. Sequenced here: whole blood, sampled in connection with sensitization to the hapten diphenylcyclopropenone (DPC). CDR3 bases: TGTGCCAGCAGTTTCATCCCCATAGGAGCCTACGAGCAGTACTTC. It yields the protein CASSFIPIGAYEQYF.